This T cell receptor (beta chain) was sequenced in a study of T cell repertoires in cytomegalovirus infection. Across the study: Public TCR beta signatures were indicative of both CMV infection and a matching HLA type.

This CDR3 comprises 17 residues. Germline V gene lookup returns CDR1 MDHEN and CDR2 SYDVKM. Trimming stripped 6 bases from V and 3 bases from J, with 22 bases between. This clonotype was seen at least ten times. Its specificity is not known. Study conclusions and caveats: There were carriers of CMV plus the relevant HLA, and cumulative public TCR beta family frequency identified them.

TCRdb reanalysed the reads using MiXCR and keeps one entry per CDR3 protein. The sample holds some 250,000 distinct CDR3 sequences, 9.1% seen once. The sequenced sample was PBMCs. The sequence was collected from a human donor in good health (CMV status not recorded). Some clones in this sample may be carry-over from other donors' samples. The V and J genes are TRBV28 and TRBJ2-3; D may correspond to TRBD1 or TRBD2 (6 bases each). The CDR3 reads CASSPRSEGGWTDTQYF. CDR3 in DNA: TGTGCCAGCAGCCCTCGTTCCGAGGGGGGCTGGACAGATACGCAGTATTTT.